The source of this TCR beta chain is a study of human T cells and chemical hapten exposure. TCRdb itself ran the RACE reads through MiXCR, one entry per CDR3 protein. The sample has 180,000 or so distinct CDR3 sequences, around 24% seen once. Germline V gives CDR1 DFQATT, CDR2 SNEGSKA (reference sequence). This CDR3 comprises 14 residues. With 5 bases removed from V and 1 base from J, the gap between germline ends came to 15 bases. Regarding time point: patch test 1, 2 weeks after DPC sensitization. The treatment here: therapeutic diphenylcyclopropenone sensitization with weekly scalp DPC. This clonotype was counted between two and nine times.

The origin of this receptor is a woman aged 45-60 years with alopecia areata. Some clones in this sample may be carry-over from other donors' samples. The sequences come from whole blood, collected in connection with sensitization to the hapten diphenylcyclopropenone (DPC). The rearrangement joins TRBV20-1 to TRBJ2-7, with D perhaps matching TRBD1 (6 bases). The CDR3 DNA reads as TGCAGTGCTGGTCCCGGGACAAGATCCTACGAGCAGTACTTC. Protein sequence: CSAGPGTRSYEQYF.